The rows below give T cell receptor beta chains drawn from one sample of a study of blood T cell repertoires in COVID-19. Produced via immunoSEQ multiplex PCR; TCRdb's table is partial and in-frame only. The sample shows about 250,000 clones, around 89% of them seen only once. Sequencing was done on a sample of peripheral blood. The receptors here all came from a young man with acute or convalescent COVID-19. Each CDR3 is given with its conserved first and last residue. A D gene is named only where the DNA matches it firmly. Clone size is shown for a subset of rows, as once, few, many or a class of expanded clone.

TRBV6-5	NA	NA	TRBJ2-5	CASSSPGSKETQYF	TGTGCCAGCAGTTCACCGGGATCTAAAGAGACCCAGTACTTC
TRBV18	NA	NA	TRBJ1-1	CASSPGAGYTEAFF	TGTGCCAGCTCACCGGGGGCAGGGTACACTGAAGCTTTCTTT
TRBV5-1	NA	NA	TRBJ1-2	CASSLDVRGYTF	TGCGCCAGCAGCTTGGACGTCAGGGGCTACACCTTC
TRBV14	NA	TRBD1	TRBJ1-6	CASSQDRDSPLHF	TGTGCCAGCAGCCAAGACAGGGACAGCCCCCTCCACTTT
TRBV18	NA	TRBD1	TRBJ1-5	CASSPRGGEQPQHF	TGTGCCAGCTCACCACGAGGGGGCGAACAGCCCCAGCATTTT
TRBV28	NA	NA	TRBJ1-6	CATKGDSNSPLHF	TGTGCCACCAAGGGAGATAGTAATTCACCCCTCCACTTT
TRBV5-1	once	NA	TRBJ2-1	CASSFGVYNEQFF	TGCGCCAGCAGCTTCGGAGTTTACAATGAGCAGTTCTTC
TRBV6-4	NA	TRBD1	TRBJ2-5	CASSEVDREQSETQYF	TGTGCCAGCAGTGAGGTCGACAGGGAACAATCAGAGACCCAGTACTTC
TRBV28	NA	TRBD1	TRBJ2-1	CASSAPGQGNYNEQFF	TGTGCCAGCAGTGCTCCGGGACAGGGGAACTACAATGAGCAGTTCTTC
TRBV5-5	once	NA	TRBJ1-4	CASSLGGRGSEKLFF	TGTGCCAGCAGCTTGGGAGGCAGGGGAAGCGAAAAACTGTTTTTT
TRBV18	NA	TRBD1	TRBJ1-1	CASSPRDRGPEAFF	TGTGCCAGCTCACCCCGGGACAGGGGGCCCGAAGCTTTCTTT
TRBV27	NA	NA	TRBJ1-2	CASSSTVNYGYTF	TGTGCCAGCAGCTCGACAGTGAACTATGGCTACACCTTC
TRBV5-1	NA	NA	TRBJ2-4	CASSFFGVVDKNIQYF	TGCGCCAGCAGCTTTTTCGGGGTGGTGGACAAAAACATTCAGTACTTC
TRBV27	NA	NA	TRBJ2-2	CASSRKGAGELFF	TGTGCCAGCAGTAGAAAGGGAGCCGGGGAGCTGTTTTTT
TRBV10-2	NA	TRBD1	TRBJ1-1	CASSEFGGGSQAFF	TGCGCCAGCAGTGAATTTGGAGGGGGCAGCCAAGCTTTCTTT
TRBV19	NA	TRBD1	TRBJ1-2	CASSLKGAAYGYTF	TGTGCCAGTAGTCTCAAGGGGGCGGCCTATGGCTACACCTTC
TRBV9	NA	NA	TRBJ1-5	CASSSRRVNQPQHF	TGTGCCAGCAGCTCAAGGAGGGTCAATCAGCCCCAGCATTTT
TRBV19	NA	TRBD1	TRBJ1-5	CASRTLDRGLHQPQHF	TGTGCCAGTAGGACCTTGGACAGGGGTCTTCATCAGCCCCAGCATTTT
TRBV18	NA	TRBD1	TRBJ1-2	CASSEDRVSSYGYTF	TGTGCCAGCTCAGAGGACAGGGTTTCGAGCTATGGCTACACCTTC
TRBV5-1	once	TRBD1	TRBJ1-1	CASSEGQGNTEAFF	TGCGCCAGCAGCGAAGGACAGGGGAACACTGAAGCTTTCTTT
TRBV5-1	NA	NA	TRBJ1-2	CASRFSAASYGYTF	TGCGCCAGCAGGTTCTCGGCGGCGAGCTATGGCTACACCTTC
TRBV23-1	once	NA	TRBJ1-6	CASSQSGGSSYNSPLHF	TGCGCCAGCAGTCAATCGGGGGGAAGCTCCTATAATTCACCCCTCCACTTT
TRBV7-9	once	NA	TRBJ1-6	CASGMEGSSYNSPLHF	TGTGCCAGCGGGATGGAAGGGAGCTCCTATAATTCACCCCTCCACTTT